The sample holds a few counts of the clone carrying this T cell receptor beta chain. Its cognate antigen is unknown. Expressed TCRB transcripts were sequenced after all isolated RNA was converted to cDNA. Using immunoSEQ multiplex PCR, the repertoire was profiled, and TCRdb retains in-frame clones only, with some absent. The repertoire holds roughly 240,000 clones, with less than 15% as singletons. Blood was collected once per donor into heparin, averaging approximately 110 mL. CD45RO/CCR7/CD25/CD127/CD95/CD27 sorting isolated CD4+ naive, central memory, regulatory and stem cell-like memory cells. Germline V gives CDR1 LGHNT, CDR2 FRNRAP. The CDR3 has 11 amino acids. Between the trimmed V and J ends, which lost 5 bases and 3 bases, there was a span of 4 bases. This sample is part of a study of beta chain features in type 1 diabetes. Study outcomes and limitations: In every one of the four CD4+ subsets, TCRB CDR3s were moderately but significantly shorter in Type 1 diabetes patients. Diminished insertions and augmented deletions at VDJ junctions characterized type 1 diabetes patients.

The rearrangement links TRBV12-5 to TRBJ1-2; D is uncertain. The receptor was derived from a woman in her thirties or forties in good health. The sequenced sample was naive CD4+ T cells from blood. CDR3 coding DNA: TGTGCTAGTGGTCGAGACTATGGCTACACCTTC. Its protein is CASGRDYGYTF.